The clone carrying this T cell receptor (beta chain) showed up just a few times. Its antigen is unidentified. Trimming took off 7 bases at V and 0 bases at J, with 8 bases between the two ends. CDR1 and CDR2 from the germline V gene are MDHEN and SYDVKM. The CDR3 spans 13 residues. Study conclusions and caveats: In terms of TCR gene usage, tumor memory CD4+ T cells clustered together with blood and lymph node memory CD4+ cells, as well as with lymph node naive CD4+ cells. Tumor-infiltrating Treg TCR alpha and beta sequences overlapped most with tumor naive CD4+ T cells, then blood naive.

CD25-based Treg depletion was applied to purified naive CD4+ T cells. Full-length variable regions came from constant-region reverse primers plus semi-nested Nested Universal Primer A PCR. TCRdb reprocessed the 5' RACE reads via MiXCR and lists one record per CDR3 protein. The sample has 40,000 to 65,000 distinct CDR3 sequences, roughly a quarter seen once; the top ten hold 2.5% to 3.5%. This clonotype was sampled from a female donor with breast cancer. Sequenced input: tumor-infiltrating naive CD4+ T cells sorted from the breast tumor. The subset denotes: naive CD4+ T cells, CD4+CD45RA+CD25-. The chain combines TRBV28 with TRBJ2-3; D not certain. The CDR3 loop reads CASTARSTDTQYF. The CDR3 nucleotides read TGTGCCAGCACGGCGAGAAGCACAGATACGCAGTATTTT.